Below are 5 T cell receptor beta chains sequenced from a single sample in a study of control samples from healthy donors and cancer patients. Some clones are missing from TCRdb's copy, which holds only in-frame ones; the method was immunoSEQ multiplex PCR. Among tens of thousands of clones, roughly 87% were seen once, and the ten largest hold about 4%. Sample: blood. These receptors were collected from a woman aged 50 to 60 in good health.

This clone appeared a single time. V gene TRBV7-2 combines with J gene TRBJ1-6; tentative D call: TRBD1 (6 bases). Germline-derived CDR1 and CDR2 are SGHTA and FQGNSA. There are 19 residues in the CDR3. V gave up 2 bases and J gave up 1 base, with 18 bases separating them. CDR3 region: CASSLKSFRGGSYNSPLHF. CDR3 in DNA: TGTGCCAGCAGCTTAAAAAGTTTCAGGGGAGGTTCCTATAATTCACCCCTCCACTTT.

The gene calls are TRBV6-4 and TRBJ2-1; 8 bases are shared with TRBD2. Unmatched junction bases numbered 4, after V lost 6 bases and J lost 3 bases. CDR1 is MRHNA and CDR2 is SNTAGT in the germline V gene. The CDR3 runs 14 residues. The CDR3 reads CASRRTSGYNEQFF. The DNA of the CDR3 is TGTGCCAGCAGAAGAACTAGCGGCTACAATGAGCAGTTCTTC.

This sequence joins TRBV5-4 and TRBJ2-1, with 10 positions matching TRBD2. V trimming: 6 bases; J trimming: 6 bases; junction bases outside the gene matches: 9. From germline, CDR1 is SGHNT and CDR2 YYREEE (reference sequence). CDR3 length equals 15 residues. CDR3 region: CASILAGGQGNEQFF. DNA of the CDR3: TGTGCCAGCATCTTAGCGGGAGGCCAGGGCAATGAGCAGTTCTTC.

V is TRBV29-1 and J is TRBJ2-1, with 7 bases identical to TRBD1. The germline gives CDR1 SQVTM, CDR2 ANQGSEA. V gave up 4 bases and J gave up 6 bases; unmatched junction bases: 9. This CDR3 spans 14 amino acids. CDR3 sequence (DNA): TGCAGCGTTGGGACGACAGGGACAAGCAATGAGCAGTTCTTC. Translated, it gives CSVGTTGTSNEQFF.

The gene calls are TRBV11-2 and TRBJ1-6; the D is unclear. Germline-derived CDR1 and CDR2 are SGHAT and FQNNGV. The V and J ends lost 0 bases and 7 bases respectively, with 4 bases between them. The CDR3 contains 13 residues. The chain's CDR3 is CASSLEGNSPLHF. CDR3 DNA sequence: TGTGCCAGCAGCTTAGAGGGGAATTCACCCCTCCACTTT.